This passage covers 11 T cell receptor beta chains from one sample sequenced in a study of post-analysis software for immune sequencing data. General study findings and limits: Four to six TRBV segments, including TRBV5-6, TRBV5-1 and TRBV20-1, were more frequent in patients than controls.

No antigen is known for these receptors. TCR beta cDNA libraries included unique molecular identifiers. MiXCR, applied by TCRdb to the PCR reads, yields one record per CDR3 protein. The table includes 500,000 to 600,000 distinct CDR3 sequences, roughly 47% detected once. The sequencing input was blood. Receptors originate from a girl aged 5 to 17 with multiple sclerosis.

V usage is TRBV29-1 and J usage is TRBJ1-2; D ambiguous. Deletions cut 1 base from V and 4 bases from J, with 13 bases between. This CDR3 is built from 14 residues. CDR1 and CDR2 (germline): SQVTM, ANQGSEA. The CDR3 here is CSVEGPGSTYGYTF. CDR3 DNA sequence: TGCAGCGTTGAAGGGCCGGGATCAACCTATGGCTACACCTTC.

The rearrangement links TRBV27 to TRBJ2-7; TRBD2 might be the D (6 bases). Trimming left V 3 bases short and J 6 bases short, with 15 bases between. CDR3 length equals 14 residues. Germline V gene sequence: CDR1 MNHEY, CDR2 SMNVEV (reference sequence). The CDR3 nucleotides are TGTGCCAGCAGTTTTGGGGGGTTACGTTCCGAGCAGTACTTC. Translation: CASSFGGLRSEQYF.

V is TRBV12-5 and J is TRBJ1-1; a possible D gene is TRBD1 (6 bases). V gave up 2 bases and J gave up 6 bases, with 13 bases separating them. The length of the CDR3 is 14 residues. CDR1 and CDR2 (germline): LGHNT, FRNRAP. CDR3: CASGLTSKGAEAFF. CDR3 nucleotides: TGTGCTAGTGGTTTGACATCGAAGGGGGCTGAAGCTTTCTTT.

The CDR3 DNA reads TGTGCCAGCAGTTACACAGGAGGCGTCCCCCACTCCTACAATGAGCAGTTCTTC. This encodes CASSYTGGVPHSYNEQFF. The V call is TRBV6-5, the J call TRBJ2-1; D may correspond to TRBD1 or TRBD2 (5 bases each). The CDR3 covers 18 residues. Germline V gene lookup returns CDR1 MNHEY and CDR2 SVGAGI. V lost 2 bases to trimming and J lost 0 bases, with 17 bases between them.

The chain employs TRBV7-2 and TRBJ2-7; TRBD1 agrees at 8 bases. V lost 4 bases to trimming and J lost 4 bases; unmatched junction nucleotides: 6. The CDR3 is 14 amino acids. CDR1 and CDR2 from the germline V gene are SGHTA and FQGNSA. The CDR3 sequence: CASSSQGANYEQYF. CDR3 DNA sequence: TGTGCCAGCAGCTCTCAGGGGGCGAATTACGAGCAGTACTTC.

The chain employs TRBV7-6 and TRBJ2-3, with D maybe TRBD1 (6 bases). Germline V gives CDR1 SGHVS, CDR2 FNYEAQ. Between the trimmed V and J ends, which lost 8 bases and 2 bases, there was a span of 14 bases. The CDR3 has 14 amino acids. The CDR3 DNA follows: TGTGCCAGCCGAGGACAGACGGCCACAGATACGCAGTATTTT. This translates into CASRGQTATDTQYF.

Only a few counts were recorded for this clonotype. This chain links TRBV20-1 with TRBJ2-1, with 8 bases lining up with TRBD2. V lost 5 bases to trimming and J lost 3 bases; unmatched junction nucleotides: 6. The CDR3 spans 14 residues. Germline CDR1 reads DFQATT; CDR2 reads SNEGSKA (reference sequence). This chain's CDR3 is CSAFAGRDYNEQFF. CDR3 nucleotides: TGCAGTGCTTTCGCCGGGAGGGACTACAATGAGCAGTTCTTC.

The chain uses TRBV12-3 or TRBV12-4 and TRBJ1-1; TRBD1 aligns across 7 bases. The CDR3 is made up of 15 amino acids. The V segment lost 2 bases and the J segment 2 bases; nucleotides outside the gene matches: 5. The CDR3 region is CASSLRGGDNTEAFF. The CDR3 DNA sequence: TGTGCCAGCAGTTTAAGAGGGGGCGATAACACTGAAGCTTTCTTT.

DNA of the CDR3: TGTGCCAGCAGTTTAGTCGGGGTTGAGCAGTTCTTC. Translating gives CASSLVGVEQFF. The chain has TRBV12-3 or TRBV12-4 and TRBJ2-1, with D perhaps matching TRBD2 (5 bases). V shed 1 base and J shed 9 bases, with 7 bases lying between them. This CDR3 is built from 12 residues.

The genes are TRBV15 and TRBJ1-6; tentatively, D is TRBD1 (5 bases). The V end lost 1 base, the J end lost 9 bases, and 13 bases lay between the germline ends. This CDR3 region has 15 residues. In germline, CDR1 is LNHNV, CDR2 YYDKDF (reference sequence). CDR3 DNA: TGTGCCACCAGCAGAGTCCTCGAGGGGATTTCACCCCTCCACTTT. This codes for CATSRVLEGISPLHF.

The rearrangement uses TRBV10-3 and TRBJ1-2, with 7 bases lining up with TRBD1. This CDR3 is 12 amino acids long. V shed 11 bases, J shed 3 bases, and the junction held 6 bases outside the gene matches. Germline lookup yields CDR1 ENHRY and CDR2 SYGVKD. CDR3 DNA sequence: TGTGCCTCACAGGGGACTTACTATGGCTACACCTTC. Translation gives CASQGTYYGYTF.